The 21 T cell receptor beta chains reported below all come from one sample, sequenced in a study of OX40 agonist ivuxolimab in advanced cancers. Clones were read by immunoSEQ multiplex PCR, and TCRdb kept only the in-frame ones, dropping some. The sample lists 50,000 or so clones; roughly nine tenths were seen once. The input for sequencing was CD4+ or CD8+ T cells sorted from blood, taken in a trial of the OX40 agonist ivuxolimab. The receptors originated from an adult with an advanced solid tumor such as melanoma, head and neck, liver or kidney cancer.

V usage is TRBV11-2 and J usage is TRBJ1-5, with no clear D. CDR1 is SGHAT and CDR2 is FQNNGV in the germline V gene. This CDR3 has 13 residues. The V end was cut by 3 bases, the J end by 4 bases, with 7 bases between. CDR3 sequence: CASSFMINQPQHF. The CDR3 coding sequence is TGTGCCAGCAGCTTCATGATAAATCAGCCCCAGCATTTT.

In its sample, this clone was seen once. CDR3 in amino acids: CASSFGRGSRYEQYF. The CDR3 DNA follows: TGTGCCAGCAGTTTCGGCAGGGGAAGTCGCTACGAGCAGTACTTC. V is TRBV27 and J is TRBJ2-7; D possibly corresponds to TRBD1 (6 bases). The CDR3 is 15 residues long. V was cut by 3 bases and J by 3 bases, with 15 bases left in between. Germline-derived CDR1 and CDR2 are MNHEY and SMNVEV (reference sequence).

This chain links TRBV18 with TRBJ1-1; possibly TRBD1 for D (6 bases). V was pared by 3 bases and J by 6 bases, with 26 bases between. The CDR3 runs to 18 residues. CDR1 and CDR2 from the germline V gene are KGHSH and LQKENI. The CDR3 region is CASSPQGHGFPFGPEAFF. The CDR3 DNA follows: TGTGCCAGCTCACCTCAGGGGCATGGGTTCCCCTTCGGCCCTGAAGCTTTCTTT.

The chain is built from TRBV9 and TRBJ2-2; TRBD2 agrees at 8 bases. This CDR3 is 15 amino acids long. The germline V gene has CDR1 SGDLS and CDR2 YYNGEE. Trimming cost V 4 bases and J 6 bases; bases outside gene matches: 8. The CDR3 DNA is TGTGCCAGCAGCTTATCCGGGACTAGGGCCGGGGAGCTGTTTTTT. This codes for CASSLSGTRAGELFF.

The genes are TRBV2 and TRBJ2-1; 13 bases fit TRBD2. Germline assignment: CDR1 SNHLY and CDR2 FYNNEI. The trim removed 9 bases at V and 9 bases at J, leaving 14 bases unmatched. The CDR3 extends over 16 amino acids. The CDR3: CASTFLLAGGPSEQFF. CDR3 sequence (DNA): TGTGCCAGTACATTCTTACTAGCGGGGGGGCCTAGTGAGCAGTTCTTC.

The chain combines TRBV4-1 with TRBJ2-2, with a tentative D call TRBD1 (5 bases). The V end was cut by 10 bases, the J end by 1 base, with 16 bases between. Germline values: CDR1 MGHRA, CDR2 YSYEKL. The CDR3 totals 15 residues. CDR3 loop: CATQDRAKNTGELFF. In nucleotides, the CDR3 is TGCGCCACCCAAGACAGAGCCAAGAACACCGGGGAGCTGTTTTTT.

This clone has just one count. The chain employs TRBV18 and TRBJ2-7; 8 nucleotides match TRBD2. CDR1 is KGHSH and CDR2 is LQKENI in the germline V gene. The trim removed 3 bases at V and 0 bases at J, leaving 4 bases unmatched. This CDR3 spans 15 amino acids. CDR3 DNA: TGTGCCAGCTCACCCGGGGGGGGACCCTCCTACGAGCAGTACTTC. Translated, it gives CASSPGGGPSYEQYF.

The chain links TRBV6-6 to TRBJ1-4; no clear D. The CDR3 spans 15 residues. V was trimmed by 6 bases and J by 6 bases, leaving 17 bases between them. Germline-derived CDR1 and CDR2 are MNHNY and SVGAGI (reference sequence). The CDR3 DNA sequence: TGTGCCAGCAGCCCAACAGAAGTATCGTATGAAAAACTGTTTTTT. This sequence encodes CASSPTEVSYEKLFF.

The chain recombines TRBV5-4 with TRBJ2-1, with 7 bases lining up with TRBD2. The germline V gene has CDR1 SGHNT and CDR2 YYREEE (reference sequence). Trimming took 1 base from V and 14 from J; bases not matched to a gene: 9. The CDR3 extends over 13 amino acids. Written as DNA, the CDR3 is TGTGCCAGCAGCTTGAGTGGGAGGGCCGGCAAGTTCTTC. Encoded protein: CASSLSGRAGKFF.

The gene calls are TRBV5-1 and TRBJ1-4; 10 bases are shared with TRBD1. V lost 4 bases and J lost 4; bases outside the gene matches: 4. This CDR3 has 15 amino acids. Germline CDR1 is SGHRS and CDR2 is YFSETQ. CDR3 loop: CASSRQGAFNEKLFF. The CDR3 DNA reads TGCGCCAGCAGCAGACAGGGGGCTTTTAATGAAAAACTGTTTTTT.

The V and J genes are TRBV18 and TRBJ1-1, with D perhaps matching TRBD1 (6 bases). The V end was cut by 5 bases, the J end by 4 bases, with 11 bases between. This CDR3 comprises 13 residues. The V gene's germline CDR1 is KGHSH and CDR2 LQKENI. CDR3 sequence reads: CASSSTGTTEAFF. As DNA, the CDR3 is TGTGCCAGCTCATCTACAGGGACCACTGAAGCTTTCTTT.

This sequence joins TRBV10-2 and TRBJ2-1, with D hard to call. The V and J ends lost 0 bases and 3 bases respectively, with 12 bases between them. Germline loops: CDR1 WSHSY, CDR2 SAAADI. This CDR3 contains 16 residues. CDR3 DNA sequence: TGCGCCAGCAGTGAGTCTGTCGTTGGATTCTACAATGAGCAGTTCTTC. As protein: CASSESVVGFYNEQFF.

This clone showed up just once. The V call is TRBV5-1, the J call TRBJ1-2, with 8 bases aligning to TRBD1. Germline lookup yields CDR1 SGHRS and CDR2 YFSETQ. This CDR3 spans 14 amino acids. With 0 bases clipped from V and 7 bases from J, the junction kept 5 bases outside the gene matches. The CDR3 region has the DNA TGCGCCAGCAGCTTGGCAGGGGGCTCCGGTGGCTACACCTTC. Translated: CASSLAGGSGGYTF.

The rearrangement links TRBV7-9 to TRBJ2-6; D is unresolved. V was clipped by 3 bases and J by 1 base, with 10 bases between them. The CDR3 is made up of 16 amino acids. Germline-derived CDR1 and CDR2 are SEHNR and FQNEAQ (reference sequence). CDR3 region: CASSFPWGSGANVLTF. DNA for the CDR3: TGTGCCAGCAGCTTCCCTTGGGGTTCTGGGGCCAACGTCCTGACTTTC. The full variable domain, in which reference TRBV7-9 and TRBJ2-6 provide the parts outside the CDR3, is DTGVSQNPRHKITKRGQNVTFRCDPISEHNRLYWYRQTLGQGPEFLTYFQNEAQLEKSRLLSDRFSAERPKGSFSTLEIQRTEQGDSAMYLCASSFPWGSGANVLTFGAGSRLTVL.

The chain recombines TRBV11-2 with TRBJ2-2, with TRBD2 matching 10 bases. Germline assignment: CDR1 SGHAT and CDR2 FQNNGV. This CDR3 region has 17 residues. Losses at the gene ends were 1 base for V and 5 bases for J; bases not matched to a gene: 7. The DNA for the CDR3 is TGTGCCAGCAGCTTAGCTAGCGGGGGCGGTCGTACCGGGGAGCTGTTTTTT. It encodes CASSLASGGGRTGELFF.

The chain combines TRBV19 with TRBJ2-1; 10 positions agree with TRBD2. The CDR3 spans 16 residues. With V trimmed by 3 bases and J by 6 bases, 8 bases remained unmatched. In germline, CDR1 is LNHDA, CDR2 SQIVND (reference sequence). The DNA for the CDR3 is TGTGCCAGTAGTATTCCTCAGCGGGGGGGCCGCAATGAGCAGTTCTTC. It is translated as CASSIPQRGGRNEQFF.

This sequence joins TRBV9 and TRBJ2-5, with 11 bases lining up with TRBD2. This CDR3 is 16 amino acids long. Trimming cost V 2 bases and J 5 bases; bases outside gene matches: 8. Per the germline V gene, CDR1 is SGDLS and CDR2 is YYNGEE. The CDR3 DNA reads TGTGCCAGCAGCGTCCGCCCTAGCGGGGGGTGGGAGACCCAGTACTTC. Its protein is CASSVRPSGGWETQYF.

This chain links TRBV7-8 with TRBJ2-7, with 10 bases lining up with TRBD1. CDR1 SGHVS and CDR2 FQNEAQ come from the germline V gene. J was trimmed by 0 bases and V by 4 bases; bases with no gene match: 3. The CDR3 runs 15 residues. The CDR3 DNA sequence: TGTGCCAGCAGCTCGCGGACAGGGGGCTCCTACGAGCAGTACTTC. Encoded protein: CASSSRTGGSYEQYF.

This clone was seen once. The V gene is TRBV5-6, the J gene TRBJ2-3; 15 bases match TRBD2. CDR3 length: 19 amino acids. V gave up 4 bases and J gave up 5 bases; unmatched junction bases: 14. Per germline, CDR1 SGHDT and CDR2 YYEEEE. CDR3 sequence (DNA): TGTGCCAGCAGCCGGACTAGCGGGGGGGCCGAGTTTGCCGGAGATACGCAGTATTTT. It is translated as CASSRTSGGAEFAGDTQYF.

The V and J genes are TRBV19 and TRBJ1-2; 8 bases are shared with TRBD1. The germline CDR1 and CDR2 sequences are LNHDA and SQIVND (reference sequence). The CDR3 sequence is 14 residues long. J gave up 0 bases and V 9 bases, and 6 bases lay outside the gene matches. The CDR3 DNA is TGTGCCAGAACAACAGGGGGAACTAACTATGGCTACACCTTC. Protein: CARTTGGTNYGYTF.

The genes are TRBV28 and TRBJ2-7; no clear D gene. Germline V gives CDR1 MDHEN, CDR2 SYDVKM. The CDR3 spans 15 residues. Trimming took off 1 base at V and 2 bases at J, with 12 bases between the two ends. Written as DNA, the CDR3 is TGTGCCAGCAGTTTATCGTGGCAGATCGCCTACGAGCAGTACTTC. It specifies CASSLSWQIAYEQYF.